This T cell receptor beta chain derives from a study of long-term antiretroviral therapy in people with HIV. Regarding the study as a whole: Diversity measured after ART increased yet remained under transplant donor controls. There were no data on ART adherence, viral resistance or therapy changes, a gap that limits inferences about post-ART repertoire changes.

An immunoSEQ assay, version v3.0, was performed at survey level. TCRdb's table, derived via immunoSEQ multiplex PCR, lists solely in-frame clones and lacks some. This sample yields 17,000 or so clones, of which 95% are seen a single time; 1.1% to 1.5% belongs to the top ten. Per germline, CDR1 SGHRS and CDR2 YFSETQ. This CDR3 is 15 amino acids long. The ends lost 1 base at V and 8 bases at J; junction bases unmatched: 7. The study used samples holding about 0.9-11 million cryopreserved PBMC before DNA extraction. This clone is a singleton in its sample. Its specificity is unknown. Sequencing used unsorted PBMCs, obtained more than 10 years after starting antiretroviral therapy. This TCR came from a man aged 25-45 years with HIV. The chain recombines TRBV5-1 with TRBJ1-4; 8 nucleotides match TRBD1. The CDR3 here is CASSLMKQGGEKLFF. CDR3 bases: TGCGCCAGCAGCTTGATGAAACAGGGGGGAGAAAAACTGTTTTTT.